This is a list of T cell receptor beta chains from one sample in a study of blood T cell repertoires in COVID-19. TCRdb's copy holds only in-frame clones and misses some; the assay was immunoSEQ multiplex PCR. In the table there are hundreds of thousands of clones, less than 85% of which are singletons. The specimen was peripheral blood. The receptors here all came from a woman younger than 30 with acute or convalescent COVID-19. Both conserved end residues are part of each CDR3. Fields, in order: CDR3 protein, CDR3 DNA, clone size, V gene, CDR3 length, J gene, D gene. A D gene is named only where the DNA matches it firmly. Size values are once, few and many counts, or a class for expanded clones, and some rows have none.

CASSQELPSGDRDTQYF,TGTGCCAGCAGCCAAGAGCTCCCGAGCGGGGACAGGGATACGCAGTATTTT,-,TRBV3-1/TRBV3-2,17,TRBJ2-3,-
CASSMEAHTPIYEQYF,TGTGCCAGTAGTATGGAGGCACATACTCCAATCTACGAGCAGTACTTC,-,TRBV19,16,TRBJ2-7,-
CASSRAGFNEKLFF,TGTGCCAGTAGTAGGGCGGGGTTCAATGAAAAACTGTTTTTT,-,TRBV19,14,TRBJ1-4,-
CAWSDGHQLSNQPQHF,TGTGCCTGGAGTGATGGGCATCAACTTTCAAATCAGCCCCAGCATTTT,-,TRBV30,16,TRBJ1-5,-
CASSLPRTGGDTQYF,TGTGCCAGCAGCTTACCACGTACAGGGGGCGATACGCAGTATTTT,-,TRBV7-6,15,TRBJ2-3,TRBD1
CASSVATSGETQYF,TGTGCCAGCAGCGTAGCGACTAGCGGTGAGACCCAGTACTTC,-,TRBV9,14,TRBJ2-5,TRBD2
CASSYSYAETQYF,TGTGCCAGCAGTTACTCATACGCGGAGACCCAGTACTTC,once,TRBV6-5,13,TRBJ2-5,-
CASSLGTNEAFF,TGTGCCAGCAGTTTAGGTACAAACGAAGCTTTCTTT,-,TRBV28,12,TRBJ1-1,-
CASSEGGTGANEQFF,TGTGCCAGCAGTGAAGGGGGGACAGGGGCCAATGAGCAGTTCTTC,once,TRBV6-1,15,TRBJ2-1,TRBD1
CAWSPDRSVRRIMAEAFF,TGTGCCTGGAGTCCCGACAGGTCCGTACGCCGAATTATGGCGGAAGCTTTCTTT,-,TRBV30,18,TRBJ1-1,-
CAISRTQGDTEAFF,TGTGCCATCAGTAGGACCCAGGGGGACACTGAAGCTTTCTTT,-,TRBV10-3,14,TRBJ1-1,TRBD1
CASSPDLTGELFF,TGTGCCAGCAGCCCGGACTTGACCGGGGAGCTGTTTTTT,-,TRBV9,13,TRBJ2-2,-
CATSRGTGEEKLFF,TGTGCCACCAGCAGAGGGACAGGGGAAGAAAAACTGTTTTTT,-,TRBV15,14,TRBJ1-4,TRBD1
CASSGDAVAGPYNEQFF,TGTGCCAGCAGTGGGGACGCAGTAGCGGGGCCCTACAATGAGCAGTTCTTC,-,TRBV2,17,TRBJ2-1,TRBD2
CASSVSGSTLEQYF,TGTGCCAGCAGCGTAAGCGGGAGTACGCTCGAGCAGTACTTC,-,TRBV9,14,TRBJ2-7,TRBD2
CASSPWTGRDTQYF,TGTGCCAGCAGTCCTTGGACAGGGAGAGATACGCAGTATTTT,-,TRBV27,14,TRBJ2-3,TRBD1
CASSLMAGVADTQYF,TGTGCCAGCAGCTTAATGGCGGGAGTCGCGGATACGCAGTATTTT,-,TRBV7-3,15,TRBJ2-3,TRBD2
CASSEGDNFYGYTF,TGTGCCAGCAGTGAAGGGGACAATTTTTATGGCTACACCTTC,-,TRBV6-1,14,TRBJ1-2,-
CASSLVDGSGGYTF,TGTGCCAGCAGCTTGGTCGACGGCTCGGGGGGCTACACCTTC,-,TRBV5-4,14,TRBJ1-2,-
CASSLQGLNYGYTF,TGTGCCAGCAGCTTGCAGGGGCTCAACTATGGCTACACCTTC,-,TRBV5-4,14,TRBJ1-2,-
CASGRDSDEQYF,TGTGCCAGCGGCCGGGACTCGGACGAGCAGTACTTC,-,TRBV12-3/TRBV12-4,12,TRBJ2-7,-
CASSFYRNTEAFF,TGTGCCAGCAGCTTCTACAGGAACACTGAAGCTTTCTTT,-,TRBV7-3,13,TRBJ1-1,-
CASSPGGGKREKLFF,TGTGCCAGCAGCCCCGGGGGGGGGAAAAGAGAAAAACTGTTTTTT,-,TRBV9,15,TRBJ1-4,-
CASSFLRDTQYF,TGTGCCAGCAGCTTTCTCAGGGATACGCAGTATTTT,-,TRBV7-6,12,TRBJ2-3,-
CASSSVTGNLYGYTF,TGTGCCAGCAGCTCGGTTACAGGGAACCTCTATGGCTACACCTTC,-,TRBV5-8,15,TRBJ1-2,-
CASSQDRGLTKEQFF,TGCGCCAGCAGCCAAGATCGAGGGCTTACAAAGGAGCAGTTCTTC,-,TRBV4-1,15,TRBJ2-1,-
CASSLAPTGLVVYGYTF,TGTGCCAGCAGCTTAGCCCCTACCGGGTTGGTTGTCTATGGCTACACCTTC,-,TRBV7-8,17,TRBJ1-2,-
CASSLNNEQYF,TGCGCCAGCAGCTTGAATAACGAGCAGTACTTC,once,TRBV5-1,11,TRBJ2-7,-
CASTPGHRVGETQYF,TGTGCCAGTACTCCGGGACACCGGGTGGGAGAGACCCAGTACTTC,-,TRBV19,15,TRBJ2-5,-
CASSLAYSRSYEQYF,TGTGCCAGCAGCTTAGCGTACAGTAGATCCTACGAGCAGTACTTC,few,TRBV11-2,15,TRBJ2-7,-
CSVGQLMNTEAFF,TGCAGCGTTGGACAGCTCATGAACACTGAAGCTTTCTTT,-,TRBV29-1,13,TRBJ1-1,-
CSIWDGGTGETQYF,TGCAGCATCTGGGACGGCGGGACGGGTGAGACCCAGTACTTC,-,TRBV29-1,14,TRBJ2-5,-
CASGYRAYEQYF,TGTGCCAGCGGGTACAGGGCCTACGAGCAGTACTTC,-,TRBV2,12,TRBJ2-7,-
CASSSRQGGQPQHF,TGTGCCAGCAGTTCCCGACAGGGCGGGCAGCCCCAGCATTTT,-,TRBV27,14,TRBJ1-5,TRBD1
CASSFGSGYGYTF,TGTGCCAGCAGCTTTGGTTCGGGCTATGGCTACACCTTC,-,TRBV5-6,13,TRBJ1-2,-
CASGRQGSSEAFF,TGTGCCAGCGGCAGACAGGGGAGTTCCGAAGCTTTCTTT,-,TRBV7-3,13,TRBJ1-1,TRBD1
CASSNDSNSPLHF,TGTGCCAGCAGCAACGACTCCAATTCACCCCTCCACTTT,-,TRBV27,13,TRBJ1-6,-
CAIQTVGDTEAFF,TGTGCCATCCAGACAGTTGGGGACACTGAAGCTTTCTTT,-,TRBV11-2,13,TRBJ1-1,-
CASSPTGGGNYGYTF,TGTGCCAGCAGCCCCACAGGCGGGGGTAACTATGGCTACACCTTC,few,TRBV5-7,15,TRBJ1-2,-
CASSPSFGQPGGETQYF,TGTGCCAGCAGCCCGTCGTTCGGGCAACCCGGAGGGGAGACCCAGTACTTC,-,TRBV3-1/TRBV3-2,17,TRBJ2-5,-
CASSPGLTSRAGETQYF,TGTGCCAGCTCACCGGGGTTGACTAGCCGCGCCGGTGAGACCCAGTACTTC,-,TRBV18,17,TRBJ2-5,TRBD2
CASSSGTSGRGGTDTQYF,TGCGCCAGCAGCTCCGGGACTAGCGGGAGGGGAGGTACAGATACGCAGTATTTT,-,TRBV5-1,18,TRBJ2-3,TRBD2
CASSVFQGATNEKLFF,TGTGCCAGCAGTGTATTCCAGGGTGCAACTAATGAAAAACTGTTTTTT,-,TRBV6-1,16,TRBJ1-4,-
CASSLAGGLYSPVHNEQFF,TGTGCCAGCAGCTTAGCGGGCGGGCTATACTCCCCTGTCCACAATGAGCAGTTCTTC,-,TRBV7-9,19,TRBJ2-1,-
CASSKDRGQETQYF,TGTGCCAGCAGTAAGGACAGGGGGCAAGAGACCCAGTACTTC,-,TRBV2,14,TRBJ2-5,TRBD1
CASSFGTRSSYNEQFF,TGTGCCAGCAGCTTCGGGACTAGGTCATCCTACAATGAGCAGTTCTTC,-,TRBV7-9,16,TRBJ2-1,TRBD2
CSVVLGRGASKGNQPQHF,TGCAGCGTTGTTTTGGGGAGGGGGGCCTCAAAGGGTAATCAGCCCCAGCATTTT,-,TRBV29-1,18,TRBJ1-5,-
CASSGSGEGQPQHF,TGTGCCAGCAGTGGGTCGGGGGAAGGTCAGCCCCAGCATTTT,-,TRBV2,14,TRBJ1-5,-